The text below deals with one T cell receptor beta chain. The sample comes from a study of blood T cell repertoires in COVID-19. V lost 1 base, J lost 8 bases, and 9 bases lay in between. The CDR3 contains 13 residues. From germline, CDR1 is SGHNT and CDR2 YENEEA. Sequencing used immunoSEQ multiplex PCR; TCRdb keeps in-frame clones, though not all of them. The data show about 140,000 clones, with approximately 82% seen just once and approximately 10% held by the top ten. The chain couples TRBV11-3 to TRBJ2-1, with D perhaps TRBD2 (5 bases). This clonotype was sampled from a man in his 60s who had recovered from COVID-19. Sequenced material: peripheral blood. CDR3 in amino acids: CASSLGPRDEQFF. DNA of the CDR3: TGTGCCAGCAGCTTAGGTCCGAGGGATGAGCAGTTCTTC.